The 20 T cell receptor beta chains in this list originate from one sample, sequenced in a study of blood T cell repertoires in COVID-19. The data were produced by immunoSEQ multiplex PCR, yet TCRdb's version contains in-frame clones alone and is incomplete. The sample holds approximately 330,000 clones; more than 75% are singletons and the top ten take 4%. Sequenced sample: peripheral blood. The receptors come from a woman aged 45-60 years with active or convalescent COVID-19.

For this clone: Compared with germline, one end of the junction differs, possibly owing to a read error. The chain is built from TRBV7-9 and TRBJ2-3, with TRBD2 identical over 8 bases. The length of the CDR3 is 12 residues. The germline V gene has CDR1 SEHNR and CDR2 FQNEAQ (reference sequence). The CDR3 DNA sequence: TGTGCCAGCAGCTTTGCGGGACTAGGGGTATCGTTT. This gives the protein CASSFAGLGVSF. The full variable domain, completed using reference TRBV7-9 and TRBJ2-3, is DTGVSQNPRHKITKRGQNVTFRCDPISEHNRLYWYRQTLGQGPEFLTYFQNEAQLEKSRLLSDRFSAERPKGSFSTLEIQRTEQGDSAMYLCASSFAGLGVSFGPGTRLTVL.

The chain joins TRBV28 to TRBJ1-2, with D tentatively TRBD1 (5 bases). The V gene lost 1 base and the J gene lost 6 bases, with 15 bases spanning the gap. The germline V gene encodes CDR1 MDHEN and CDR2 SYDVKM. This CDR3 spans 15 amino acids. In nucleotides, the CDR3 is TGTGCCAGCAGTTTATTGGCAGGGCAAGTGGATGGCTACACCTTC. It yields the protein CASSLLAGQVDGYTF.

V and J are TRBV6-5 and TRBJ1-3; 9 positions agree with TRBD1. The germline V gene encodes CDR1 MNHEY and CDR2 SVGAGI. The junction had 3 bases not matched to a gene; V was cut back by 5 bases and J by 1 base. This CDR3 has 15 amino acids. CDR3 in DNA: TGTGCCAGCAGTCGGACAGGGGAATCTGGAAACACCATATATTTT. Its protein product is CASSRTGESGNTIYF.

This clone turned up a few times. This sequence joins TRBV19 and TRBJ1-1; 7 bases fit TRBD1. From germline, CDR1 is LNHDA and CDR2 SQIVND (reference sequence). The length of the CDR3 is 15 residues. Unmatched junction bases numbered 7, after V lost 1 base and J lost 5 bases. CDR3 DNA sequence: TGTGCCAGTAGTATAGCTCTGTACAGGGGAACTGAAGCTTTCTTT. It translates to CASSIALYRGTEAFF.

The rearrangement links TRBV14 to TRBJ2-2, with D possibly matching TRBD2 (5 bases). CDR3 size: 13 residues. Between the trimmed V and J ends, which lost 0 bases and 7 bases, there was a span of 6 bases. CDR1 SGHDN and CDR2 FVKESK come from the germline V gene. DNA of the CDR3: TGTGCCAGCAGCCAAGACGGAGGCGGGGAGCTGTTTTTT. Amino acids: CASSQDGGGELFF. Supplemented by reference TRBV14 and TRBJ2-2, the full variable domain reads EAGVTQFPSHSVIEKGQTVTLRCDPISGHDNLYWYRRVMGKEIKFLLHFVKESKQDESGMPNNRFLAERTGGTYSTLKVQPAELEDSGVYFCASSQDGGGELFFGEGSRLTVL.

The J gene is TRBJ2-5, the V gene TRBV6-2 or TRBV6-3; D perhaps matches TRBD2 (6 bases). The V gene lost 5 bases and the J gene lost 5 bases, with 15 bases spanning the gap. This CDR3 region has 14 residues. In germline, CDR1 is MNHEY, CDR2 SVGEGT. CDR3 coding DNA: TGTGCCAGCAGTGACTTTCGCGGGGCGGAGACCCAGTACTTC. Its translation: CASSDFRGAETQYF.

This chain connects TRBV6-5 to TRBJ1-5, with 10 positions matching TRBD1. After removal of 6 bases from V and 5 bases from J, the junction contained 7 bases not matched to a gene. Germline CDR1 is MNHEY and CDR2 is SVGAGI. The length of the CDR3 is 15 residues. CDR3 DNA sequence: TGTGCCAGCAGCTCTCTCGGACAGGGGGATCAGCCCCAGCATTTT. Translation gives CASSSLGQGDQPQHF.

V usage is TRBV11-2 and J usage is TRBJ2-4; 11 nucleotides match TRBD1. Looked up from germline, CDR1 is SGHAT and CDR2 is FQNNGV. The CDR3 has 15 amino acids. With 8 bases clipped from V and 2 bases from J, the junction kept 5 bases outside the gene matches. CDR3: CASGGQGATKNIQYF. The CDR3 coding sequence is TGTGCCAGCGGCGGACAGGGGGCAACCAAAAACATTCAGTACTTC.

The V and J genes are TRBV5-1 and TRBJ1-1; maybe TRBD1 (5 bases). From germline, CDR1 is SGHRS and CDR2 YFSETQ. V shed 0 bases and J shed 3 bases, with 15 bases lying between them. The CDR3 spans 16 residues. CDR3 region: CASSLAGGGGDTEAFF. CDR3 bases: TGCGCCAGCAGCTTGGCCGGGGGTGGGGGTGACACTGAAGCTTTCTTT.

This chain joins TRBV30 and TRBJ2-3; 7 bases agree with TRBD1. The CDR3 has 12 residues. Germline V gene data show CDR1 as GTSNPN and CDR2 as SVGIG (reference sequence). V shed 3 bases and J 4 bases; nucleotides not matched to a gene: 1. The CDR3 spells CAWSDRADTQYF. In nucleotides, the CDR3 is TGTGCCTGGAGCGACAGGGCAGATACGCAGTATTTT.

CDR3 nucleotide sequence: TGTGCCAGCTCACCACAAGGAGGAACCGGGGAGCTGTTTTTT. Encoded protein: CASSPQGGTGELFF. The chain is built from TRBV18 and TRBJ2-2, with D maybe TRBD2 (5 bases). Germline V CDR1 and CDR2: KGHSH, LQKENI. The CDR3 covers 14 residues. V was pared by 1 base and J by 5 bases, with 8 bases between. Drawing the rest from reference TRBV18 and TRBJ2-2, the complete variable domain is NAGVMQNPRHLVRRRGQEARLRCSPMKGHSHVYWYRQLPEEGLKFMVYLQKENIIDESGMPKERFSAEFPKEGPSILRIQQVVRGDSAAYFCASSPQGGTGELFFGEGSRLTVL.

The V call is TRBV25-1, the J call TRBJ2-7; TRBD2 matches at 9 bases. Unmatched junction bases numbered 6, after V lost 7 bases and J lost 2 bases. The CDR3 runs to 14 residues. CDR1 MGHDK and CDR2 SYGVNS come from the germline V gene. CDR3 sequence: CASIQREAPYEQYF. CDR3 coding DNA: TGTGCCAGCATCCAGCGGGAGGCCCCCTACGAGCAGTACTTC.

The CDR3 region is CAWSVFTRFRGSRAFF. CDR3 nucleotides: TGTGCCTGGAGTGTATTTACTCGGTTCAGGGGATCTAGAGCTTTCTTT. The V and J genes are TRBV30 and TRBJ1-1, with a tentative D call TRBD1 (6 bases). The V and J ends lost 0 bases and 10 bases respectively, with 24 bases between them. The CDR3 consists of 16 residues. Germline lookup yields CDR1 GTSNPN and CDR2 SVGIG (reference sequence).

CDR3 sequence (DNA): TGTGCCAGCAGCTGGACTAGCGGGGGGGCTTACCATGAGCAGTTCTTC. Amino acids: CASSWTSGGAYHEQFF. The chain combines TRBV7-9 with TRBJ2-1; 15 bases map to TRBD2. V shed 4 bases, J shed 8 bases, and the junction held 6 bases outside the gene matches. Per germline, CDR1 SEHNR and CDR2 FQNEAQ (reference sequence). The CDR3 runs to 16 residues.

The chain carries TRBV18 and TRBJ1-4; TRBD1 matches 8 bases. V lost 3 bases and J lost 6; bases outside the gene matches: 12. Germline V lookup: CDR1 KGHSH, CDR2 LQKENI. The CDR3 consists of 17 residues. CDR3 residues: CASSPTWGDRGYEKLFF. The CDR3 region has the DNA TGTGCCAGCTCACCGACCTGGGGAGACAGGGGATATGAAAAACTGTTTTTT.

This chain links TRBV25-1 with TRBJ1-1, with 7 bases lining up with TRBD1. The CDR3 runs to 14 residues. J lost 10 bases, V lost 6 bases, and 14 bases had no gene match. Germline CDR1 MGHDK, CDR2 SYGVNS. CDR3 in amino acids: CASRPIGTALGAFF. CDR3 DNA: TGTGCCAGCAGGCCTATCGGGACAGCTCTCGGAGCTTTCTTT.

The rearrangement links TRBV5-1 to TRBJ1-1; the D gene is possibly TRBD1 (5 bases). The CDR3 is made up of 15 amino acids. The germline CDR1 and CDR2 sequences are SGHRS and YFSETQ. Trimming shortened V by 4 bases and J by 0 bases, and 13 bases separated the two germline ends. CDR3 amino acids: CASSPGGRVNTEAFF. The CDR3 DNA reads as TGCGCCAGCAGCCCGGGGGGACGGGTGAACACTGAAGCTTTCTTT.

The chain recombines TRBV28 with TRBJ2-7; 10 bases match TRBD2. This CDR3 contains 15 residues. V lost 5 bases to trimming and J lost 3 bases; unmatched junction nucleotides: 7. CDR1 is MDHEN and CDR2 is SYDVKM in the germline V gene. The CDR3 nucleotides read TGTGCCAGCAGTACCGGGACTAGCGCAGTCTACGAGCAGTACTTC. This sequence encodes CASSTGTSAVYEQYF. The whole variable domain, filled in from reference TRBV28 and TRBJ2-7, reads DVKVTQSSRYLVKRTGEKVFLECVQDMDHENMFWYRQDPGLGLRLIYFSYDVKMKEKGDIPEGYSVSREKKERFSLILESASTNQTSMYLCASSTGTSAVYEQYFGPGTRLTVT.

This chain connects TRBV18 to TRBJ2-1; TRBD1 agrees at 10 bases. The CDR3 spans 14 residues. The V and J ends lost 6 bases and 7 bases, in that order; junction bases with no gene match: 6. CDR1 is KGHSH and CDR2 is LQKENI in the germline V gene. The CDR3 DNA reads TGTGCCAGCTCCCAGGGACAGGGGAGGAATGAGCAGTTCTTC. Its protein product is CASSQGQGRNEQFF.

CDR3 bases: TGTGCCAGCAGCTTGTCCCTAGCGGGAGAGAGGGAGACCCAGTACTTC. Residues: CASSLSLAGERETQYF. The J gene is TRBJ2-5, the V gene TRBV5-4; 10 bases align to TRBD2. CDR1 is SGHNT, CDR2 YYREEE, per germline (reference sequence). The CDR3 extends over 16 amino acids. Trimming at V came to 1 base and at J to 5 bases, leaving 8 bases not matched to a gene.